The 22 T cell receptor beta chains listed next were all sequenced from one sample in a study of tacrolimus-resistant gene-edited T cells for transplant recipients. Treatment: CRISPR-Cas9 RNP knockout of FKBP12 using synthetic sgRNA#2. Overlapping CMV pp65 and IE-1 peptide pools stimulated the PBMCs for around 6 hours before IFNgamma secretion enrichment. Electroporation of Cas9 ribonucleoprotein on day 7 produced the FKBP12 knockout. Enriched CMV-specific T cells were expanded in culture with recombinant human IL-7 and IL-15. Assay: immunoSEQ multiplex PCR; the TCRdb copy retains only in-frame clones and omits some. This repertoire shows about 750 clones, about 45% found once; its top ten account for just under 80%. Sequenced here: a CMV-specific product grown in culture, sampled from cells with FKBP12 knockout. The receptors here all came from a human donor in good health, a blood donor.

The rearrangement joins TRBV12-3 or TRBV12-4 to TRBJ2-7; no firm D call. V gave up 1 base and J gave up 4 bases, with 8 bases separating them. The CDR3 has 13 amino acids. CDR3 in DNA: TGTGCCAGCAGTTTAGGCCTGATTTACGAGCAGTACTTC. Translating it yields CASSLGLIYEQYF.

By proportion, this clone is medium-sized. The chain recombines TRBV30 with TRBJ2-3; the D gene is possibly TRBD1 (5 bases). CDR1 GTSNPN and CDR2 SVGIG come from the germline V gene (reference sequence). V was trimmed by 4 bases and J by 4 bases, leaving 12 bases between them. The CDR3 has 13 residues. CDR3: CAWTPWGPDTQYF. Here the CDR3 DNA reads TGTGCCTGGACCCCGTGGGGCCCAGATACGCAGTATTTT.

The genes are TRBV6-5 and TRBJ1-3; D is undetermined. The V end was cut by 6 bases, the J end by 8 bases, with 17 bases between. The CDR3 totals 14 residues. The germline V gene has CDR1 MNHEY and CDR2 SVGAGI. CDR3 in DNA: TGTGCCAGCAGCCCGGGTGGCGGACGCGACACCATATATTTT. As protein: CASSPGGGRDTIYF.

The sample holds a few counts of this clone. The rearrangement joins TRBV27 to TRBJ2-7; 12 positions agree with TRBD2. V lost 7 bases, J lost 0 bases, and 4 bases stayed unmatched. CDR1 MNHEY and CDR2 SMNVEV come from the germline V gene (reference sequence). The CDR3 runs to 15 residues. In DNA form, the CDR3 reads TGTGCCAGCACCGCGACTAGCGGGGGCTCCTACGAGCAGTACTTC. It specifies CASTATSGGSYEQYF.

The V and J genes are TRBV27 and TRBJ2-1; 11 bases are shared with TRBD2. V was pared by 3 bases and J by 4 bases, with 11 bases of the junction left unmatched. This CDR3 has 18 residues. The germline V gene encodes CDR1 MNHEY and CDR2 SMNVEV (reference sequence). CDR3 nucleotide sequence: TGTGCCAGCAGTTTGAGACTAGCGGGACCCCTTGGGTACAATGAGCAGTTCTTC. Translated, it gives CASSLRLAGPLGYNEQFF.

V is TRBV19 and J is TRBJ2-3; D not resolved. This CDR3 contains 16 residues. Between the trimmed V and J ends, which lost 7 bases and 0 bases, there was a span of 17 bases. CDR1 and CDR2 (germline): LNHDA, SQIVND (reference sequence). CDR3 nucleotide sequence: TGTGCCAGTACCAGAACGTCGGGTATTAGCACAGATACGCAGTATTTT. Translating gives CASTRTSGISTDTQYF.

This rearrangement joins TRBV7-2 to TRBJ2-2, with TRBD2 identical over 10 bases. The germline V gene encodes CDR1 SGHTA and CDR2 FQGNSA. V was clipped by 5 bases and J by 6 bases; unmatched bases: 9. The CDR3 consists of 16 residues. Here the CDR3 DNA reads TGTGCCAGCAGCCGGGTAGCGGGAGGCCCCGCCGGGGAGCTGTTTTTT. This gives the protein CASSRVAGGPAGELFF.

This clone ranks as medium-sized. The CDR3 loop is CASSLGPPPGELFF. The DNA for the CDR3 is TGTGCCAGCAGTTTGGGTCCCCCTCCCGGGGAGCTGTTTTTT. V usage is TRBV28 and J usage is TRBJ2-2; D uncertain. The CDR3 totals 14 residues. Trimming stripped 3 bases from V and 6 bases from J, with 11 bases between. The germline V gene encodes CDR1 MDHEN and CDR2 SYDVKM.

In this sample, this clone turned up a few times. The rearrangement joins TRBV6-5 to TRBJ1-5, with unresolved D. V lost 6 bases, J lost 4 bases, and 10 bases lay in between. Germline CDR1 reads MNHEY; CDR2 reads SVGAGI. This CDR3 comprises 13 residues. As DNA, the CDR3 is TGTGCCAGCAGGGCCGGGCCTAATCAGCCCCAGCATTTT. Its protein is CASRAGPNQPQHF.

The gene calls are TRBV19 and TRBJ1-6; no reliable D call. V lost 7 bases to trimming and J lost 0 bases, with 13 bases between them. CDR1 is LNHDA and CDR2 is SQIVND in the germline V gene (reference sequence). CDR3 length: 16 residues. This CDR3 reads CASNDLGSSYNSPLHF. The CDR3 region has the DNA TGTGCCAGTAATGACCTCGGAAGCTCCTATAATTCACCCCTCCACTTT.

The chain is built from TRBV4-1 and TRBJ2-3; TRBD1 matches at 8 bases. This CDR3 spans 17 amino acids. The V gene's germline CDR1 is MGHRA and CDR2 YSYEKL. Trimming at V came to 3 bases and at J to 3 bases, leaving 11 bases not matched to a gene. In nucleotides, the CDR3 is TGCGCCAGCAGCCAGCTAGGGACAGGATCCAGGACAGATACGCAGTATTTT. Translating gives CASSQLGTGSRTDTQYF.

This clone appeared a few times. This chain joins TRBV7-8 and TRBJ2-5, with D perhaps TRBD1 (6 bases). V was shortened by 3 bases and J by 5 bases, with 19 bases between the two germline ends. The CDR3 loop spans 16 amino acids. Germline CDR1 is SGHVS and CDR2 is FQNEAQ. The CDR3 loop reads CASSFQGRRLRETQYF. The CDR3 bases are TGTGCCAGCAGCTTTCAGGGGCGTAGGTTAAGGGAGACCCAGTACTTC.

This clone has a handful of counts. V is TRBV6-4 and J is TRBJ2-1; TRBD1 might be the D (5 bases). CDR3 length: 14 residues. Trimming stripped 4 bases from V and 5 bases from J, with 12 bases between. The germline CDR1 and CDR2 sequences are MRHNA and SNTAGT. The CDR3 loop reads CASSAGLENNEQFF. CDR3 coding DNA: TGTGCCAGCAGTGCAGGGCTGGAGAACAATGAGCAGTTCTTC.

The chain joins TRBV19 to TRBJ2-1, with unresolved D. Germline loops: CDR1 LNHDA, CDR2 SQIVND (reference sequence). The CDR3 has 16 amino acids. Trimming left V 3 bases short and J 0 bases short, with 12 bases between. The CDR3 DNA sequence: TGTGCCAGTAGTATTACGTCCTCGAGCTCCTACAATGAGCAGTTCTTC. Translating it yields CASSITSSSSYNEQFF.

The rearrangement links TRBV30 to TRBJ2-7, with TRBD1 identical over 7 bases. CDR1 and CDR2 from the germline V gene are GTSNPN and SVGIG (reference sequence). The ends lost 8 bases at V and 3 bases at J; junction bases unmatched: 7. CDR3 length equals 12 residues. CDR3 sequence reads: CAIRTGFYEQYF. Written as DNA, the CDR3 is TGTGCCATCAGGACAGGCTTCTACGAGCAGTACTTC.

In this sample, this clone is hyperexpanded. Other DNA sequences within the sample encode an identical CDR3. V is TRBV11-3 and J is TRBJ1-1; D unclear. The CDR3 runs to 14 residues. Looked up from germline, CDR1 is SGHNT and CDR2 is YENEEA. Trimming took off 1 base at V and 1 base at J, with 7 bases between the two ends. CDR3 DNA sequence: TGTGCCAGCAGCTTAGGCGGACCGAACACTGAAGCTTTCTTT. Protein: CASSLGGPNTEAFF.

The chain combines TRBV5-1 with TRBJ2-4; D might be TRBD1 or TRBD2, each matching 5 bases. Trimming took off 0 bases at V and 3 bases at J, with 7 bases between the two ends. The CDR3 spans 14 residues. Germline V gene sequence: CDR1 SGHRS, CDR2 YFSETQ. CDR3 coding DNA: TGCGCCAGCAGCTTGGGGGACGGCAAAAACATTCAGTACTTC. This gives the protein CASSLGDGKNIQYF.

This clone was counted only a few times. V usage is TRBV11-2 and J usage is TRBJ2-3; D possibly matches TRBD1 or TRBD2 (6 bases each). V was trimmed by 5 bases and J by 3 bases, leaving 12 bases between them. Germline V gives CDR1 SGHAT, CDR2 FQNNGV. The CDR3 sequence is 14 residues long. The DNA of the CDR3 is TGTGCCAGCAGCGGAGGGACACCGACAGATACGCAGTATTTT. Amino acid sequence: CASSGGTPTDTQYF.

In its sample, this clone was seen a few times. V and J are TRBV2 and TRBJ1-2; D is unresolved. The CDR3 has 13 amino acids. Germline V gene data show CDR1 as SNHLY and CDR2 as FYNNEI. Trimming removed 10 bases from V and 4 bases from J, with 16 bases in between. The CDR3 loop reads CATTDAKSYGYTF. The CDR3 DNA is TGTGCCACCACCGATGCGAAGAGCTATGGCTACACCTTC. The whole variable domain, remainder taken from reference TRBV2 and TRBJ1-2, is EPEVTQTPSHQVTQMGQEVILRCVPISNHLYFYWYRQILGQKVEFLVSFYNNEISEKSEIFDDQFSVERPDGSNFTLKIRSTKLEDSAMYFCATTDAKSYGYTFGSGTRLTVV.

By its share, this clone is medium-sized. The V gene is TRBV6-2 or TRBV6-3, the J gene TRBJ2-7; TRBD1 agrees at 11 bases. Germline trimming cut 5 bases from V and 4 bases from J; bases unmatched to any gene: 10. Germline V gene sequence: CDR1 MNHEY, CDR2 SVGEGT. The CDR3 consists of 16 residues. The CDR3: CASSDMGTGGRYEQYF. As DNA, the CDR3 is TGTGCCAGCAGTGACATGGGGACAGGGGGGCGGTACGAGCAGTACTTC.

This clone is labeled as large. V and J are TRBV7-6 and TRBJ2-2, with 11 bases aligning to TRBD2. V shed 3 bases, J shed 0 bases, and the junction held 0 bases outside the gene matches. Germline CDR1 SGHVS, CDR2 FNYEAQ. The CDR3 spans 16 residues. CDR3 amino acids: CASSLGLAANTGELFF. The CDR3 DNA sequence: TGTGCCAGCAGCTTGGGACTAGCGGCGAACACCGGGGAGCTGTTTTTT.

This clone was seen more than once but under ten times. This chain joins TRBV2 and TRBJ2-5, with a weak D call TRBD1 (5 bases). This CDR3 comprises 14 residues. V was shortened by 7 bases and J by 1 base, with 13 bases between the two germline ends. Germline V gene data show CDR1 as SNHLY and CDR2 as FYNNEI. This chain's CDR3 is CASTNTDSQETQYF. The CDR3 coding sequence is TGTGCCAGCACTAACACCGACAGCCAAGAGACCCAGTACTTC. Combining the CDR3 with reference TRBV2 and TRBJ2-5 gives the whole variable domain EPEVTQTPSHQVTQMGQEVILRCVPISNHLYFYWYRQILGQKVEFLVSFYNNEISEKSEIFDDQFSVERPDGSNFTLKIRSTKLEDSAMYFCASTNTDSQETQYFGPGTRLLVL.